The sequence of this T cell receptor beta chain was determined in a study of shared clonotypes between healthy human individuals. Broader study findings: The study generally estimated greater richness for naive than memory subsets.

This CDR3 region has 17 residues. CDR1 is MGHDK, CDR2 SYGVNS, per germline. J gave up 6 bases and V 4 bases, and 11 bases lay outside the gene matches. This clone has just one count. Its target is unknown. Some clones are missing from TCRdb's copy, which holds only in-frame ones; the method was immunoSEQ multiplex PCR. The sample yields around 2,000,000 clones, 85% to 95% seen once. This TCR was recovered from a man aged 18 to 35 in good health. The source material was naive CD4+ T cells sorted from blood. Subset defined: CD45RA+ positively selected. V and J are TRBV25-1 and TRBJ2-3; 12 nucleotides match TRBD1. CDR3: CASSGDRGREDRDTQYF. The CDR3 DNA reads TGTGCCAGCAGTGGGGACAGGGGGCGCGAGGATAGGGATACGCAGTATTTT.